One sample yielded the 15 T cell receptor beta chains listed below, sequenced in a study of T-cell memory formation after mild COVID-19. MiXCR was run by TCRdb on the 5' RACE reads, yielding one entry per CDR3 protein. The sample has around 53,000 distinct CDR3 sequences; 9.5% to 15% are singletons. The sequencing input was PBMCs or a T cell subset sorted from them (not recorded which). Receptors were obtained from a man younger than 30 who had mild COVID-19 (a few samples of this study predate the infection). Cell type and time point are not known.

V gene TRBV7-3 combines with J gene TRBJ2-3; possible D gene TRBD2, 7 bases. This CDR3 contains 16 residues. Germline V CDR1 and CDR2: SGHTA, FQGTGA. Deletions cut 4 bases from V and 3 bases from J, with 17 bases between. In DNA form, the CDR3 reads TGTGCCAGCAGCTCCTGGGGGGGCGGGTCTACAGATACGCAGTATTTT. Translating it yields CASSSWGGGSTDTQYF.

The rearrangement links TRBV20-1 to TRBJ2-5, with a possible D match to TRBD2 (6 bases). This CDR3 spans 15 amino acids. V was cut by 0 bases and J by 5 bases, with 16 bases left in between. Germline CDR1 DFQATT, CDR2 SNEGSKA (reference sequence). The CDR3 DNA is TGCAGTGCTAGAGATTCGTTACGGGGAGGCGAGACCCAGTACTTC. Residues: CSARDSLRGGETQYF.

This clonotype has at least ten counts. V and J are TRBV7-2 and TRBJ2-3; 8 positions agree with TRBD1. The CDR3 has 15 amino acids. Germline CDR1 and CDR2: SGHTA and FQGNSA. Unmatched junction bases numbered 10, after V lost 5 bases and J lost 6 bases. The CDR3 protein is CASSKGQGWTDTQYF. The CDR3 DNA reads as TGTGCCAGCAGCAAAGGACAGGGATGGACGGATACGCAGTATTTT.

The V gene is TRBV5-1, the J gene TRBJ2-3; TRBD2 matches at 13 bases. The junction had 9 bases not matched to a gene; V was cut back by 4 bases and J by 7 bases. Looked up from germline, CDR1 is SGHRS and CDR2 is YFSETQ. This CDR3 contains 16 residues. The CDR3, as DNA: TGCGCCAGCAGCACCGGACTAGCGGGGGTTGGGAATACGCAGTATTTT. Translated: CASSTGLAGVGNTQYF.

This clonotype was counted a few times. As DNA, the CDR3 is TGTGCCAGCAGTTACCGGGTACAAGAGACCCAGTACTTC. It encodes CASSYRVQETQYF. The chain has TRBV6-5 and TRBJ2-5, with D unresolved. The CDR3 consists of 13 residues. Between the trimmed V and J ends, which lost 2 bases and 2 bases, there was a span of 6 bases. The germline gives CDR1 MNHEY, CDR2 SVGAGI.

The gene calls are TRBV20-1 and TRBJ1-2; 7 positions agree with TRBD1. Germline V gene sequence: CDR1 DFQATT, CDR2 SNEGSKA (reference sequence). Trimming removed 4 bases from V and 3 bases from J; junction bases left unmatched: 5. The CDR3 has 13 residues. The DNA of the CDR3 is TGCAGTGCTAAAACAGGGGCCTACTATGGCTACACCTTC. As protein: CSAKTGAYYGYTF.

J is TRBJ1-1 and V is TRBV12-3 or TRBV12-4, with D possibly matching TRBD1 (5 bases). Trimming took off 0 bases at V and 13 bases at J, with 9 bases between the two ends. The CDR3 runs to 11 residues. CDR3 region: CASSLAGAVFF. As DNA, the CDR3 is TGTGCCAGCAGTTTAGCAGGGGCTGTTTTCTTT.

This clonotype has a handful of counts. The rearrangement links TRBV20-1 to TRBJ2-4; no firm D call. Germline V CDR1 and CDR2: DFQATT, SNEGSKA (reference sequence). Trimming cost V 7 bases and J 0 bases, with 16 bases left between them. This CDR3 spans 15 amino acids. Here the CDR3 reads CSVGRAVVAKNIQYF. The DNA of the CDR3 is TGCAGTGTGGGCCGAGCCGTTGTAGCCAAAAACATTCAGTACTTC.

This rearrangement joins TRBV6-2 or TRBV6-3 to TRBJ2-2, with D possibly TRBD1 on 5 matching bases. The germline V and J ends were trimmed by 0 bases and 4 bases, with 12 bases remaining between them. Germline loops: CDR1 MNHEY, CDR2 SVGEGT. This CDR3 is 16 amino acids long. CDR3 coding DNA: TGTGCCAGCAGTTACTCGGAAAGGGGAAGCACCGGGGAGCTGTTTTTT. This translates into CASSYSERGSTGELFF.

V usage is TRBV18 and J usage is TRBJ2-7; TRBD1 is a possible D gene (6 bases). Germline V lookup: CDR1 KGHSH, CDR2 LQKENI. The CDR3 loop spans 15 amino acids. Trimming stripped 3 bases from V and 5 bases from J, with 17 bases between. The CDR3 region is CASSPGASTTHEQYF. CDR3 nucleotide sequence: TGTGCCAGCTCACCGGGGGCCAGCACCACCCACGAGCAGTACTTC.

The rearrangement joins TRBV2 to TRBJ1-6; TRBD1 agrees at 8 bases. The CDR3 loop spans 15 amino acids. Trimming cost V 4 bases and J 5 bases; bases outside gene matches: 4. Germline V gene sequence: CDR1 SNHLY, CDR2 FYNNEI. Written as DNA, the CDR3 is TGTGCCAGCAGTGTTTCAGGGGGCCATAATTCACCCCTCCACTTT. This sequence encodes CASSVSGGHNSPLHF.

This chain links TRBV12-3 or TRBV12-4 with TRBJ1-6; TRBD1 aligns across 8 bases. V gave up 5 bases and J gave up 8 bases; unmatched junction bases: 11. This CDR3 is 16 amino acids long. CDR3 nucleotides: TGTGCCAGCAGTCAAGGACAGGGCGGGGTCCATTCACCCCTCCACTTT. Its protein is CASSQGQGGVHSPLHF.

In its sample, this clonotype was seen many times. V usage is TRBV4-3 and J usage is TRBJ1-5; D not certain. Germline values: CDR1 LGHNA, CDR2 YSLEER. CDR3 length: 14 residues. Between the trimmed V and J ends, which lost 0 bases and 3 bases, there was a span of 6 bases. The CDR3 bases are TGCGCCAGCAGCCAAGATAGTCTCAATCAGCCCCAGCATTTT. Protein: CASSQDSLNQPQHF.

The chain carries TRBV7-9 and TRBJ2-1; 7 nucleotides line up with TRBD1. The CDR3 totals 15 residues. CDR1 is SEHNR, CDR2 FQNEAQ, per germline (reference sequence). Trimming at V came to 1 base and at J to 5 bases, leaving 5 bases not matched to a gene. This CDR3 is CASSLGRGNHNEQFF. The DNA for the CDR3 is TGTGCCAGCAGCTTAGGCAGGGGGAACCACAATGAGCAGTTCTTC.

This clonotype has at least ten counts. The genes are TRBV10-2 and TRBJ1-3; TRBD1 might be the D (5 bases). Trimming pared 6 bases from V and 4 bases from J, leaving 13 bases between. Germline V gives CDR1 WSHSY, CDR2 SAAADI. The CDR3 loop spans 14 amino acids. CDR3 in amino acids: CASRPQGIGNTIYF. CDR3 in DNA: TGCGCCAGCAGGCCCCAGGGAATCGGAAACACCATATATTTT.